The 22 T cell receptor beta chains below all came from one sample that was sequenced in a study of blood T cell repertoires in COVID-19 (TCRdb year 2020). Libraries were built with the immunoSEQ multiplex PCR assay. TCRdb retrieved this table from immuneACCESS and kept in-frame rearrangements only. Not all clones are present; in checked studies, unresolved V genes account for under half, and no reason is known for the remainder. This sample lists 150,000 to 200,000 clones; 65% to 85% were detected once. The ten most abundant clones make up around 13% of the sample. Sequencing used PBMCs or T cells enriched from blood (not recorded which). The source is a woman aged 55-69 years who had recovered from COVID-19.

This rearrangement joins TRBV5-1 to TRBJ2-1, with D perhaps TRBD1 (6 bases). The CDR3 spans 14 residues. From germline, CDR1 is SGHRS and CDR2 YFSETQ. The germline V and J ends were trimmed by 4 bases and 6 bases, with 14 bases remaining between them. CDR3 in DNA: TGCGCCAGCAGCAGGGGACAACAATCCAATGAGCAGTTCTTC. This encodes CASSRGQQSNEQFF. Complete variable domain (other parts from reference TRBV5-1 and TRBJ2-1): KAGVTQTPRYLIKTRGQQVTLSCSPISGHRSVSWYQQTPGQGLQFLFEYFSETQRNKGNFPGRFSGRQFSNSRSEMNVSTLELGDSALYLCASSRGQQSNEQFFGPGTRLTVL.

The chain uses TRBV9 and TRBJ1-5; perhaps TRBD1 as D (5 bases). Trimming took off 0 bases at V and 3 bases at J, with 10 bases between the two ends. There are 15 residues in the CDR3. Germline values: CDR1 SGDLS, CDR2 YYNGEE. DNA for the CDR3: TGTGCCAGCAGCGTAGAAGGGGTTTTCAATCAGCCCCAGCATTTT. The encoded protein is CASSVEGVFNQPQHF.

This rearrangement joins TRBV19 to TRBJ1-1, with 10 bases aligning to TRBD1. Germline trimming cut 5 bases from V and 5 bases from J; bases unmatched to any gene: 8. This CDR3 contains 15 residues. Germline CDR1 reads LNHDA; CDR2 reads SQIVND (reference sequence). The CDR3 is CASSFRTGGYTEAFF. DNA of the CDR3: TGTGCCAGTAGTTTTCGGACAGGGGGATATACTGAAGCTTTCTTT.

The V call is TRBV7-9, the J call TRBJ1-4; TRBD1 aligns across 7 bases. With V trimmed by 3 bases and J by 1 base, 8 bases remained unmatched. The germline V gene has CDR1 SEHNR and CDR2 FQNEAQ (reference sequence). This CDR3 contains 17 residues. CDR3 DNA sequence: TGTGCCAGCAGCTTTGGGCAGGGGGGTGGAACTAATGAAAAACTGTTTTTT. Its protein is CASSFGQGGGTNEKLFF.

The chain combines TRBV21-1 with TRBJ1-5; the listed D gene, TRBD1, was not tested against the DNA. TRBV21-1 is classified as a pseudogene. This CDR3 is 16 amino acids long. The CDR3 reads CASSKVVPGCNQPQHF. CDR3 sequence (DNA): TGTGCCAGCAGCAAGGTCGTACCAGGCTGCAATCAGCCCCAGCATTTT.

The V and J genes are TRBV4-1 and TRBJ2-1, with TRBD1 as a possible D gene (5 bases). This CDR3 comprises 15 residues. V gave up 1 base and J gave up 0 bases, with 7 bases separating them. Germline CDR1 reads MGHRA; CDR2 reads YSYEKL. CDR3 nucleotides: TGCGCCAGCAGCCAAGTGGGGCCCTCCTACAATGAGCAGTTCTTC. Translated: CASSQVGPSYNEQFF.

This clone was seen once. The chain carries TRBV9 and TRBJ1-6; TRBD1 might be the D (5 bases). V was shortened by 4 bases and J by 7 bases, with 15 bases between the two germline ends. CDR1 SGDLS and CDR2 YYNGEE come from the germline V gene. The CDR3 runs 15 residues. In DNA, the CDR3 is TGTGCCAGCAGCCTCACAGGCGCCGGGAATTCACCCCTCCACTTT. It codes for CASSLTGAGNSPLHF. The whole variable domain, filled in from reference TRBV9 and TRBJ1-6, reads DSGVTQTPKHLITATGQRVTLRCSPRSGDLSVYWYQQSLDQGLQFLIQYYNGEERAKGNILERFSAQQFPDLHSELNLSSLELGDSALYFCASSLTGAGNSPLHFGNGTRLTVT.

The rearrangement joins TRBV19 to TRBJ2-7, with D unclear. This CDR3 region has 14 residues. Between the trimmed V and J ends, which lost 1 base and 2 bases, there was a span of 9 bases. Germline loops: CDR1 LNHDA, CDR2 SQIVND (reference sequence). CDR3 region: CASSIASVPYEQYF. The DNA of the CDR3 is TGTGCCAGTAGTATAGCGTCAGTTCCCTACGAGCAGTACTTC.

The chain carries TRBV28 and TRBJ1-6; possible D gene TRBD1, 5 bases. CDR1 MDHEN and CDR2 SYDVKM come from the germline V gene. The CDR3 consists of 15 residues. With 2 bases removed from V and 9 bases from J, the gap between germline ends came to 14 bases. The CDR3 spells CASSLSPRVSSPLHF. DNA of the CDR3: TGTGCCAGCAGTTTAAGTCCCAGGGTGTCTTCACCCCTCCACTTT.

The CDR3 DNA reads TGTGCCAGCACCGGGACAGACTTAGCGGGGATGAACACCGGGGAGCTGTTTTTT. This codes for CASTGTDLAGMNTGELFF. The chain carries TRBV28 and TRBJ2-2; a possible D gene is TRBD2 (8 bases). V lost 7 bases, J lost 1 base, and 22 bases lay in between. CDR3 length: 18 amino acids. CDR1 and CDR2 (germline): MDHEN, SYDVKM.

The rearrangement uses TRBV5-1 and TRBJ1-6, with 7 bases matching TRBD1. The CDR3 contains 18 residues. The V segment lost 4 bases and the J segment 4 bases; nucleotides outside the gene matches: 14. Germline assignment: CDR1 SGHRS and CDR2 YFSETQ. The CDR3 DNA reads as TGCGCCAGCAGCCTGGGTTGGGGGGACAGCCGTTATAATTCACCCCTCCACTTT. Its protein product is CASSLGWGDSRYNSPLHF.

Here the CDR3 reads CASSPGTGVNQPQHF. Written as DNA, the CDR3 is TGTGCCAGCAGTCCCGGGACAGGGGTGAATCAGCCCCAGCATTTT. V gene TRBV28 combines with J gene TRBJ1-5, with TRBD1 identical over 10 bases. The CDR3 is 15 amino acids. Trimming cost V 5 bases and J 4 bases; bases outside gene matches: 5. Germline V gene sequence: CDR1 MDHEN, CDR2 SYDVKM.

The V call is TRBV4-1, the J call TRBJ2-4; a possible D gene is TRBD1 (7 bases). Between the trimmed V and J ends, which lost 1 base and 6 bases, there was a span of 19 bases. Germline V gene data show CDR1 as MGHRA and CDR2 as YSYEKL. There are 17 residues in the CDR3. The CDR3 spells CASSQGAPTGRRNIQYF. The CDR3 DNA reads TGCGCCAGCAGCCAAGGAGCCCCGACAGGGAGGCGAAACATTCAGTACTTC.

About this clone: Relative to the germline gene, one junction end is altered; a read error may explain this. The chain is built from TRBV24-1 and TRBJ1-2; 10 positions match TRBD1. Germline V gives CDR1 KGHDR, CDR2 SFDVKD. This CDR3 region has 12 residues. The CDR3 DNA follows: TGTGCCACCAGTGACACGGGACAGGGGTGGTACTTC. This translates into CATSDTGQGWYF.

The V and J genes are TRBV10-3 and TRBJ2-2; 8 bases agree with TRBD1. Trimming took 11 bases from V and 2 from J; bases not matched to a gene: 4. The V gene's germline CDR1 is ENHRY and CDR2 SYGVKD. CDR3 length: 13 amino acids. The CDR3 bases are TGTGCCGCGGGACAGGTCAACACCGGGGAGCTGTTTTTT. Encoded protein: CAAGQVNTGELFF.

This clone was counted only a few times. This chain connects TRBV27 to TRBJ2-7, with D perhaps matching TRBD1 (6 bases). CDR3 length: 14 amino acids. From germline, CDR1 is MNHEY and CDR2 SMNVEV (reference sequence). With 6 bases removed from V and 7 bases from J, the gap between germline ends came to 19 bases. The CDR3 sequence: CASRQQGKLEEQYF. CDR3 sequence (DNA): TGTGCCAGCAGGCAACAGGGTAAATTGGAGGAGCAGTACTTC.

This clone was recorded only once. The rearrangement uses TRBV9 and TRBJ1-3; maybe TRBD1 (5 bases). Per the germline V gene, CDR1 is SGDLS and CDR2 is YYNGEE. V was clipped by 0 bases and J by 4 bases, with 11 bases between them. CDR3 length: 15 amino acids. CDR3 loop: CASSVGPGSGNTIYF. In DNA, the CDR3 is TGTGCCAGCAGCGTAGGGCCAGGGTCAGGAAACACCATATATTTT.

The chain recombines TRBV12-3 or TRBV12-4 with TRBJ2-7, with TRBD2 matching 7 bases. J gave up 7 bases and V 7 bases, and 10 bases lay outside the gene matches. This CDR3 spans 13 amino acids. CDR3 sequence reads: CASTREGMGEQYF. Here the CDR3 DNA reads TGTGCCAGCACAAGGGAGGGAATGGGAGAGCAGTACTTC.

The chain carries TRBV25-1 and TRBJ2-5, with 11 bases aligning to TRBD2. CDR1 and CDR2 (germline): MGHDK, SYGVNS. V shed 3 bases, J shed 7 bases, and the junction held 7 bases outside the gene matches. The CDR3 is made up of 15 amino acids. The CDR3 DNA sequence: TGTGCCAGCAGTGAGGCTAGCGGGGGGCTATCGACCCAGTACTTC. Translating it yields CASSEASGGLSTQYF.

J is TRBJ2-7 and V is TRBV4-1; 7 nucleotides line up with TRBD2. The germline CDR1 and CDR2 sequences are MGHRA and YSYEKL. This CDR3 comprises 15 residues. Trimming at V came to 5 bases and at J to 1 base, leaving 8 bases not matched to a gene. The CDR3 sequence: CASSYRLADSYEQYF. Here the CDR3 DNA reads TGCGCCAGCAGCTACAGGCTAGCGGATTCCTACGAGCAGTACTTC.

The count of this clone is one. This chain joins TRBV11-2 and TRBJ2-7, with 9 positions matching TRBD1. The CDR3 covers 15 residues. V trimming: 2 bases; J trimming: 7 bases; junction bases outside the gene matches: 9. Germline V gives CDR1 SGHAT, CDR2 FQNNGV. The CDR3 region has the DNA TGTGCCAGCAGCTTACAGGGACAGGGCCAAGGGGAGCAGTACTTC. It encodes CASSLQGQGQGEQYF.

The chain joins TRBV7-2 to TRBJ1-1; D perhaps matches TRBD1 (5 bases). CDR3 length: 13 residues. V lost 3 bases and J 6 bases, leaving 11 bases between the germline ends. CDR1 SGHTA and CDR2 FQGNSA come from the germline V gene. In DNA form, the CDR3 reads TGTGCCAGCAGCTTCAGGGTCTACTCTGAAGCTTTCTTT. As protein: CASSFRVYSEAFF.